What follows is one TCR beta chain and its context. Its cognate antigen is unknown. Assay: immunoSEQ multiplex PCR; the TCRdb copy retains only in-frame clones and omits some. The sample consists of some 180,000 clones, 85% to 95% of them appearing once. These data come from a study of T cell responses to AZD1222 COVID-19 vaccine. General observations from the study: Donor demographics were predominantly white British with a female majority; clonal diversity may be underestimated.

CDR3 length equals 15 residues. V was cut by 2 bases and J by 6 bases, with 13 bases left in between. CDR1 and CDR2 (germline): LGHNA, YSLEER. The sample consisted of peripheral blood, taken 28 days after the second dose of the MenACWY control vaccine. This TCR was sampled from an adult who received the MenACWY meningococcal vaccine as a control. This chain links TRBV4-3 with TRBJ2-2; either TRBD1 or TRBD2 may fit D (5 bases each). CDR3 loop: CASSQMRGRAGELFF. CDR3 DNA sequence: TGCGCCAGCAGCCAAATGAGGGGCAGGGCCGGGGAGCTGTTTTTT.